These 5 T cell receptor beta chains were sequenced from one sample in a study of beta chain features in type 1 diabetes. Study-wide results and limits: For Type 1 diabetes patients, all four CD4+ subsets carried TCRB CDR3s that were moderately but significantly shorter.

Investigators reverse transcribed all isolated RNA, so they sequenced expressed TCRB transcripts. Sequencing used immunoSEQ multiplex PCR; TCRdb keeps in-frame clones, though not all of them. The table records 120,000 or so clones, roughly 17% of them present only once. These receptors' targets are unknown. Sequencing was carried out using central memory CD4+ T cells from blood. The receptors originated from a man aged 18 to 29 with type 1 diabetes.

This clone was picked up a small number of times. CDR3 sequence (DNA): TGTGCCAGCAGTGGTCCTTTTAGGGGCAATGAGCAGTTCTTC. Residues: CASSGPFRGNEQFF. This chain connects TRBV2 to TRBJ2-1; a weak D match, TRBD1 (5 bases). The CDR3 sequence is 14 residues long. V lost 4 bases to trimming and J lost 6 bases, with 13 bases between them. Germline values: CDR1 SNHLY, CDR2 FYNNEI. Using reference TRBV2 and TRBJ2-1 for the parts outside the CDR3, the full variable domain is EPEVTQTPSHQVTQMGQEVILRCVPISNHLYFYWYRQILGQKVEFLVSFYNNEISEKSEIFDDQFSVERPDGSNFTLKIRSTKLEDSAMYFCASSGPFRGNEQFFGPGTRLTVL.

In this sample, this clone turned up a few times. The rearrangement links TRBV5-1 to TRBJ1-1; D possibly corresponds to TRBD1 (5 bases). V was cut by 5 bases and J by 1 base, with 9 bases left in between. The germline CDR1 and CDR2 sequences are SGHRS and YFSETQ. This CDR3 has 13 residues. CDR3 sequence: CASRDQGNTEAFF. CDR3 DNA sequence: TGCGCCAGCAGGGACCAGGGGAACACTGAAGCTTTCTTT.

This clone was observed a few times. This sequence joins TRBV5-4 and TRBJ2-5; D unclear. Germline V lookup: CDR1 SGHNT, CDR2 YYREEE (reference sequence). V lost 1 base and J 4 bases, leaving 14 bases between the germline ends. CDR3 length: 15 residues. CDR3 sequence (DNA): TGTGCCAGCAGCTTGAGGGCCAACCAACCAGAGACCCAGTACTTC. Protein sequence: CASSLRANQPETQYF.

The V gene is TRBV7-9, the J gene TRBJ2-1; TRBD2 is a possible D gene (6 bases). The CDR3 is made up of 15 amino acids. V dropped 3 bases and J dropped 3 bases, with 12 bases sitting between them. Germline CDR1 SEHNR, CDR2 FQNEAQ (reference sequence). The chain's CDR3 is CASSLEGSYYNEQFF. CDR3 DNA: TGTGCCAGCAGCTTGGAGGGGTCGTACTACAATGAGCAGTTCTTC.

This sequence joins TRBV5-1 and TRBJ1-6, with D perhaps matching TRBD1 (5 bases). This CDR3 is 18 amino acids long. Germline CDR1 reads SGHRS; CDR2 reads YFSETQ. The V end lost 7 bases, the J end lost 0 bases, and 20 bases lay between the germline ends. The DNA of the CDR3 is TGCGCCAGCTCCCCAGGGCTTCTCTGGGACTCCTATAATTCACCCCTCCACTTT. Its translation: CASSPGLLWDSYNSPLHF. The complete variable domain, with remaining parts taken from reference TRBV5-1 and TRBJ1-6, reads KAGVTQTPRYLIKTRGQQVTLSCSPISGHRSVSWYQQTPGQGLQFLFEYFSETQRNKGNFPGRFSGRQFSNSRSEMNVSTLELGDSALYLCASSPGLLWDSYNSPLHFGNGTRLTVT.